This T cell receptor (beta chain) was found in a study of radiotherapy plus CTLA-4 blockade in lung cancer. Study in general: Objective responses were recorded in around a sixth of patients, with disease control recorded in 25% to 35%.

Regarding the study as a whole: Researchers report tumor-derived TCR clones expanding in blood after radiotherapy plus ipilimumab.

Details on this clone: What it recognizes is unknown.

Generated by immunoSEQ multiplex PCR, the TCRdb table keeps only in-frame clones and is missing some. This table has 75,000 to 100,000 clones, around 86% appearing once. Patients with chemo-refractory metastatic non-small-cell lung cancer received focal radiation plus CTLA-4 blockade with ipilimumab. Germline values: CDR1 SQVTM, CDR2 ANQGSEA. Trimming pared 5 bases from V and 6 bases from J, leaving 4 bases between. CDR3 length equals 10 residues. Here the sequenced sample was peripheral blood, taken from a patient treated with radiotherapy plus ipilimumab. The TCR originated in a human donor with non-small cell lung cancer who had a partial response to radiotherapy plus ipilimumab. This chain connects TRBV29-1 to TRBJ1-4; the D is unclear. This chain's CDR3 is CSVQDEKLFF. CDR3 bases: TGCAGCGTTCAGGATGAAAAACTGTTTTTT.